The sequence of this T cell receptor beta chain was determined in a study of beta chain features in type 1 diabetes. Study background: Healthy donors and patients showed comparable age, gender and cell yields.

Markers CD45RO/CCR7/CD25/CD127/CD95/CD27 served to sort CD4+ naive, central memory, regulatory and stem cell-like memory cells. The investigators reverse transcribed all of the isolated RNA, so they sequenced expressed TCRB transcripts. Method: immunoSEQ multiplex PCR; TCRdb's copy keeps in-frame clones and lacks some. The table includes about 290,000 clones, around 7.8% detected once. The CDR3 spans 19 residues. Germline V gene data show CDR1 as LGHNA and CDR2 as YNFKEQ. Trimming left V 1 base short and J 0 bases short, with 16 bases between. The TCR was taken from a woman between 18 and 30 years old in good health. Sequencing was performed on central memory CD4+ T cells from blood. The chain uses TRBV4-2 and TRBJ2-6; the D gene is possibly TRBD2 (6 bases). CDR3 DNA sequence: TGTGCCAGCAGCCAAGTTTCGAGCGGGCTAAGCTCTGGGGCCAACGTCCTGACTTTC. Translation: CASSQVSSGLSSGANVLTF.